Sequencing of this T cell receptor (beta chain) was carried out in a study of Graves' ophthalmopathy and Graves' hyperthyroidism. Study outcomes and limitations: A model of 13 signatures distinguished ophthalmopathy from stable hyperthyroidism at around 91% sensitivity and roughly 82% specificity. In blood, most expanded thyroid clonotypes above 0.001 frequency were also detected.

RNA transcripts were the template, and TCR beta CDR3 regions were amplified from them. First-round RT-PCR used HTBI primers; second-round multiplex PCR followed. TCRdb fed the multiplex PCR reads into MiXCR, producing one record per CDR3 protein. The sample shows about 1.1 million distinct CDR3 sequences, roughly two fifths of them seen only once. The sample holds a few counts of this clonotype. Antigen unknown. This CDR3 spans 8 amino acids. The germline gives CDR1 SGHTA, CDR2 FQGNSA. J is TRBJ2-3 and V is TRBV7-2; D is unclear. The specimen was peripheral blood or thyroid tissue (not recorded which). The clonotype was recovered from an adult man with Graves' hyperthyroidism. DNA for the CDR3: TGTGCAGGAGATACGCAGTATTTT. This encodes CAGDTQYF. Supplemented by reference TRBV7-2 and TRBJ2-3, the full variable domain reads GAGVSQSPSNKVTEKGKDVELRCDPISGHTALYWYRQSLGQGLEFLIYFQGNSAPDKSGLPSDRFSAERTGGSVSTLTIQRTQQEDSAVYLCAGDTQYFGPGTRLTVL.